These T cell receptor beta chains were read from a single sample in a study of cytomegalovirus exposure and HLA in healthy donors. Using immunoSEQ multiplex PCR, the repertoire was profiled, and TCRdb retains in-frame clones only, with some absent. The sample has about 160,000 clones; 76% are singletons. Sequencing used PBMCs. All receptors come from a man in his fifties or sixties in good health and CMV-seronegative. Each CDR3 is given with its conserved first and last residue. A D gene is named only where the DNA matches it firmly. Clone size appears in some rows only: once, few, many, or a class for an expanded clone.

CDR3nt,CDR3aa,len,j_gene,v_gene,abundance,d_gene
TGCGCCAGCAGGGACCCCACCAAGCGGGGGGCCCACACAGATACGCAGTATTTT,CASRDPTKRGAHTDTQYF,18,TRBJ2-3,TRBV10-1,NA,TRBD2
TGTGCCAGCAGTGAATACGAGGCAGATCACACCGGGGAGCTGTTTTTT,CASSEYEADHTGELFF,16,TRBJ2-2,TRBV6-1,few,NA
TGCGCCAGCAGCAGAAGACAGGGGGACACCGGGGAGCTGTTTTTT,CASSRRQGDTGELFF,15,TRBJ2-2,TRBV5-1,NA,TRBD1
TGTGCCAGCAGCCCTCCCGACAGGGTTCCTAATGAAAAACTGTTTTTT,CASSPPDRVPNEKLFF,16,TRBJ1-4,TRBV14,NA,TRBD1
TGTGCCAGCAGCGTAGACTTAAACAATGAGCAGTTCTTC,CASSVDLNNEQFF,13,TRBJ2-1,TRBV9,few,NA
TGTGCCAGCAGCGTAAGTAGGAACACTGAAGCTTTCTTT,CASSVSRNTEAFF,13,TRBJ1-1,TRBV9,NA,NA
TGTGCCAGCAGTTTATATATGGGGGGCGAGCAGTACTTC,CASSLYMGGEQYF,13,TRBJ2-7,TRBV27,NA,NA
TGCGCCAGCAGCCACCGGACAGGGGGCAAAGAGACCCAGTACTTC,CASSHRTGGKETQYF,15,TRBJ2-5,TRBV4-1,NA,TRBD1
TGTGCCAGCACCCGTGACAGGGGACTAGCGGGAGGGGATGAGCAGTTCTTC,CASTRDRGLAGGDEQFF,17,TRBJ2-1,TRBV28,NA,TRBD2
TGTGCCAGCAGTTACTCGTTCAGGGAGACCCAGTACTTC,CASSYSFRETQYF,13,TRBJ2-5,TRBV6-5,NA,NA
TGTGCCAGCAGTCTCCTAGCGGGAGGACCCAATGAGCAGTTCTTC,CASSLLAGGPNEQFF,15,TRBJ2-1,TRBV27,NA,TRBD2
TGTGCCAGCAGCTTACTGAACAGGGCGGGAGATACGCAGTATTTT,CASSLLNRAGDTQYF,15,TRBJ2-3,TRBV7-9,NA,NA
TGTGCCAGCTCAGCGGGGCCCTCCTCTGGAAACACCATATATTTT,CASSAGPSSGNTIYF,15,TRBJ1-3,TRBV18,NA,NA
TGTGCCTGGATTCCCTCGGGTAGCGGGCCCTCCTACGAGCAGTACTTC,CAWIPSGSGPSYEQYF,16,TRBJ2-7,TRBV30,few,TRBD2
TGCAGCGTTGTGGGTTTTGGGCCTATGACCTACGAGCAGTACTTC,CSVVGFGPMTYEQYF,15,TRBJ2-7,TRBV29-1,few,NA
TGTGCCAGCAGTGCGCGCAGGGAGAACACTGAAGCTTTCTTT,CASSARRENTEAFF,14,TRBJ1-1,TRBV27,NA,NA
TGTGCCTGGAGTTCAGGGGGCTCTGGGGCCAACGTCCTGACTTTC,CAWSSGGSGANVLTF,15,TRBJ2-6,TRBV30,few,TRBD1
TGTGCCAGCGCCACCCCAGTGATGAACACCGGGGAGCTGTTTTTT,CASATPVMNTGELFF,15,TRBJ2-2,TRBV7-9,NA,NA
TGTGCCAGCAGCTCTCACAGGGAGTCAGCAGAGACCCAGTACTTC,CASSSHRESAETQYF,15,TRBJ2-5,TRBV27,NA,NA
TGTGCCAGCTCACCTGTCGTCGGGACACCAAGCCCCAATGAGCAGTTCTTC,CASSPVVGTPSPNEQFF,17,TRBJ2-1,TRBV18,NA,NA
TGTGCCAGCAGTGGGACTAGCGGGAGGGCCCGGCACAATGAGCAGTTCTTC,CASSGTSGRARHNEQFF,17,TRBJ2-1,TRBV6-1,once,TRBD2
TGTGCCAGCAGCCCAGGACAGGGTCTGGGTGAAAAACTGTTTTTT,CASSPGQGLGEKLFF,15,TRBJ1-4,TRBV5-8,few,TRBD1
TGTGCCAGCAGCGTAGGGCTAGCGGGAGGCAACGAGCAGTACTTC,CASSVGLAGGNEQYF,15,TRBJ2-7,TRBV9,NA,TRBD2
TGTGCCAGCAGTAGGACAGGGGACTCTTCTGGGGCCAACGTCCTGACTTTC,CASSRTGDSSGANVLTF,17,TRBJ2-6,TRBV27,NA,TRBD1
TGTGCCAGCTCGCCACAGGGAGATGAAGGATATGGCTACACCTTC,CASSPQGDEGYGYTF,15,TRBJ1-2,TRBV18,NA,NA
TGCAGCTTGCGGACAGTCTGGGAGCAGTACTTC,CSLRTVWEQYF,11,TRBJ2-7,TRBV29-1,NA,NA
TGTGCCAGCAGCGTAGGGACTAGCTACGCACAAGAGACCCAGTACTTC,CASSVGTSYAQETQYF,16,TRBJ2-5,TRBV9,NA,TRBD2
TGTGCCACCCACCCAGGACTAGAATCCGACGAGCAGTACTTC,CATHPGLESDEQYF,14,TRBJ2-7,TRBV10-3,NA,TRBD2
TGTGCCAGCAGCCATCCCGGGACAAGTCATAATTCACCCCTCCACTTT,CASSHPGTSHNSPLHF,16,TRBJ1-6,TRBV14,few,NA
TGTGCCAGCAGCGCGGGACTCCTGGTCACGTATACGCAGTATTTT,CASSAGLLVTYTQYF,15,TRBJ2-3,TRBV9,NA,NA
TGTGCCAGCAGTGTCGTACGGACAGGGAACGACGAGCAGTACTTC,CASSVVRTGNDEQYF,15,TRBJ2-7,TRBV6-1,NA,TRBD1
TGTGCCTGGAGTACATCCGGGACAGGGGGAGGTCAGCCCCAGCATTTT,CAWSTSGTGGGQPQHF,16,TRBJ1-5,TRBV30,NA,TRBD1
TGTGCCAGCAGCTGGACTAGCGGGGCGAATGAGCAGTTCTTC,CASSWTSGANEQFF,14,TRBJ2-1,TRBV2,NA,TRBD2
TGTGCCAGCAGCAAAAATTCGAGGACAGGGGGCCAGACAGATACGCAGTATTTT,CASSKNSRTGGQTDTQYF,18,TRBJ2-3,TRBV21-1,NA,NA
TGTGCCTGGAGTCAGACAGGGAACGGTCAGCCCCAGCATTTT,CAWSQTGNGQPQHF,14,TRBJ1-5,TRBV30,NA,TRBD1
TGTTCCAGCAGCAGTACAGGATACGAGCAGTACTTC,CSSSSTGYEQYF,12,TRBJ2-7,TRBV7-9,NA,NA
TGCGCCAGCAGCCAAGTAGCGGTACTCCACACAGATACGCAGTATTTT,CASSQVAVLHTDTQYF,16,TRBJ2-3,TRBV4-3,NA,NA
TGTGCCAGCAGCTTTACTTTCACAGATACGCAGTATTTT,CASSFTFTDTQYF,13,TRBJ2-3,TRBV7-2,NA,NA
TGTGCCAGTAGTACGCCTAGGGACAGCGGTTCTAAAGCCTATGGCTACACCTTC,CASSTPRDSGSKAYGYTF,18,TRBJ1-2,TRBV19,NA,TRBD1
TGTGCCATCAGGGGGGACTATTACGAGCAGTACTTC,CAIRGDYYEQYF,12,TRBJ2-7,TRBV10-3,NA,TRBD2
TGCGCCAGCAGACTTCAGGCGTCTGGGGCCAACGTCCTGACTTTC,CASRLQASGANVLTF,15,TRBJ2-6,TRBV5-1,NA,NA
TGTGCCAGCAGTGACACGGCTAGCGGGGGTGTGGCAGATACGCAGTATTTT,CASSDTASGGVADTQYF,17,TRBJ2-3,TRBV6-4,NA,TRBD2